The count of the clone carrying this T cell receptor (beta chain) is one. What it recognizes is unknown. The protocol was immunoSEQ multiplex PCR, while the TCRdb copy is restricted to in-frame clones and leaves out a portion. The data contain over a million clones, roughly 97% of them seen just once; the ten biggest clones take up roughly 1.2%. The sample originates from a study of shared clonotypes between healthy human individuals. Germline V lookup: CDR1 LNHNV, CDR2 YYDKDF (reference sequence). The CDR3 has 13 residues. V lost 0 bases and J 8 bases, leaving 8 bases between the germline ends. Study findings and constraints: Blood was the sole source, and tissue repertoires probably differ. Generally, naive subsets (rather than memory subsets) showed larger estimated richness.

The sequence was collected from a man aged 25-40 years in good health. The chain employs TRBV15 and TRBJ1-3; D ambiguous. Sequences were obtained from naive CD4+ T cells sorted from blood. Subset indicated: CD45RA+ positively selected. The CDR3 here is CATSRDVGYTIYF. In DNA, the CDR3 is TGTGCCACCAGCAGAGATGTGGGTTACACCATATATTTT.